This T cell receptor beta chain comes out of a study of control samples from healthy donors and cancer patients. This clone was observed once. One junction end disagrees with the germline gene, perhaps due to a read error. The CDR3 consists of 14 residues. Germline assignment: CDR1 MDHEN and CDR2 SYDVKM. TCRdb's copy holds only in-frame clones and misses some; the assay was immunoSEQ multiplex PCR. The table shows about 57,000 clones, with 94% occurring only once. V usage is TRBV28 and J usage is TRBJ1-1; D is unclear. Sequencing was done on a sample of blood. The source of this sequence is a man aged 25-45 years in good health. CDR3 sequence: CASSLEATPNAPLF. The CDR3 nucleotides read TGTGCCAGCAGTTTAGAGGCGACGCCCAATGCGCCCCTCTTT. Full variable domain (remainder filled in from reference TRBV28 and TRBJ1-1): DVKVTQSSRYLVKRTGEKVFLECVQDMDHENMFWYRQDPGLGLRLIYFSYDVKMKEKGDIPEGYSVSREKKERFSLILESASTNQTSMYLCASSLEATPNAPLFGQGTRLTVV.